This TCR beta chain was identified during a study of cytomegalovirus exposure and HLA in healthy donors. Study-wide context: Earlier results showed roughly 120 million unique TCR beta sequences derived from roughly 200 million T cells. Study results and limitations: Rarity held for most TCR sequences, but there were some public TCRs that occurred in many donors. V- and J-gene trimming in TCR beta was tied to a missense DCLRE1C variant by an analysis performed later.

A remark on this clone: The antigen is undetermined.

This CDR3 comprises 13 residues. CDR1 and CDR2 from the germline V gene are MRHNA and SNTAGT. V gave up 6 bases and J gave up 10 bases; unmatched junction bases: 7. Researchers ran the PCR with 60 Vbeta and 13 Jbeta primers. Per the study methods: Around 9.9 million shared chains were among the roughly 80 million unique TCR beta chains that a later analysis counted. Sequenced by immunoSEQ multiplex PCR; TCRdb stores in-frame clones only, minus some. Clone size and V and J calls were adopted from that table, with D and trimming inferred from the DNA. Of roughly 150,000 clones listed, around three quarters are singletons.

The sequenced material came from PBMCs. J is TRBJ2-1 and V is TRBV6-4; 9 bases are shared with TRBD1. The receptor's source is a middle-aged man in good health and CMV-seropositive. The CDR3 loop is CASSGDRAGEQFF. The CDR3 DNA sequence: TGTGCCAGCAGCGGGGACAGGGCGGGCGAGCAGTTCTTC.